These T cell receptor beta chains were read from a single sample in a study of long-term antiretroviral therapy in people with HIV. Using immunoSEQ multiplex PCR, the repertoire was profiled, and TCRdb retains in-frame clones only, with some absent. The repertoire holds about 16,000 clones, with 80% to 90% as singletons. The sample here was unsorted PBMCs, taken more than 2.2 years before starting antiretroviral therapy. The receptors stem from a woman aged 25-40 years with HIV. Both conserved end residues are part of each CDR3. D genes are given only for firm matches. Rows give clone size only sometimes, using once, few, many, or a class for an expanded clone.

d_gene	abundance	v_gene	j_gene	CDR3nt	CDR3aa
.	once	TRBV7-2	TRBJ2-2	TGTGCCAGCAGCTTCGGCGGGTACACCGGGGAGCTGTTTTTT	CASSFGGYTGELFF
TRBD1	.	TRBV5-6	TRBJ1-6	TGTGCCAGCAGCGTCGGGACAGATTATTCACCCCTCCACTTT	CASSVGTDYSPLHF
TRBD1	.	TRBV19	TRBJ1-3	TGTGCCAGTAGTACGACAGGGGAGAGCGCTGGAAACACCATATATTTT	CASSTTGESAGNTIYF
.	few	TRBV7-2	TRBJ1-1	TGTGCCAGCAGCTTAGCCGGGCTCAACAAAGAAGCTTTCTTT	CASSLAGLNKEAFF
.	.	TRBV5-1	TRBJ1-6	TGCGCCAGCAGCTTGGTGGGTACTGGACAAGACTATAATTCACCCCTCCACTTT	CASSLVGTGQDYNSPLHF
.	.	TRBV9	TRBJ1-2	TGTGCCAGCAGCGTAGAAGGATCGGGGGGCTACACCTTC	CASSVEGSGGYTF
.	.	TRBV11-2	TRBJ2-5	TGTGCCAGCAGCTTAGACCCAGGGGGGGGAGAGACCCAGTACTTC	CASSLDPGGGETQYF
.	medium-sized	TRBV11-2	TRBJ2-2	TGTGCCAGCAGCTTAGTATCAGGGACCGGGGAGCTGTTTTTT	CASSLVSGTGELFF
.	.	TRBV27	TRBJ2-7	TGTGCCAGCAGTTTGCAGGGAACCCACTACGAGCAGTACTTC	CASSLQGTHYEQYF
TRBD2	.	TRBV7-2	TRBJ2-1	TGTGCCAGCAGCTTAGGTGGTAGCGGGGGGCGAAATGAGCAGTTCTTC	CASSLGGSGGRNEQFF
.	.	TRBV11-3	TRBJ1-2	TGTGCCAGCAGCTTGGCGAATTTATATGGCTACACCTTC	CASSLANLYGYTF
TRBD2	.	TRBV7-9	TRBJ2-5	TGTGCCAGCAGCTTAACTAGCGGGGGGGCCTTTGAGACCCAGTACTTC	CASSLTSGGAFETQYF
TRBD2	.	TRBV10-3	TRBJ2-1	TGTGCCATCAGTGAAGGGACTAGCACGAATGAGCAGTTCTTC	CAISEGTSTNEQFF
.	.	TRBV7-9	TRBJ1-3	TGTGCCAGCAGGGCTTCGTCTGGAAACACCATATATTTT	CASRASSGNTIYF
.	once	TRBV29-1	TRBJ1-3	TGCAGCGTTGGGGGCCAGAGCTCTGGAAACACCATATATTTT	CSVGGQSSGNTIYF
TRBD2	large	TRBV5-1	TRBJ2-3	TGCGCCAGCAGTGAGCGGGGGAGGACAGATACGCAGTATTTT	CASSERGRTDTQYF
.	once	TRBV6-5	TRBJ1-6	TGTGCCAGCTCTCCCGGAGGGTCCCGTAATTCACCCCTCCACTTT	CASSPGGSRNSPLHF
.	.	TRBV5-1	TRBJ1-5	TGCGCCAGCGCATCGGGGGCTAGTGGCAATCAGCCCCAGCATTTT	CASASGASGNQPQHF
.	.	TRBV7-2	TRBJ1-6	TGTGCCAGCAGCTCGTCCGGACAGCTAAATTCACCCCTCCACTTT	CASSSSGQLNSPLHF
.	.	TRBV6-5	TRBJ2-1	TGTGCCAGCAGAGTCCACAAGGGAGTGCGGAATGAGCAGTTCTTC	CASRVHKGVRNEQFF
.	.	TRBV7-2	TRBJ2-3	TGTGCCAGCAGCCCGGTGGGGGGTACGCAGTATTTT	CASSPVGGTQYF
TRBD1	.	TRBV10-3	TRBJ1-2	TGTGCCATCAAGGACAGGGTGAACTATGGCTACACCTTC	CAIKDRVNYGYTF
.	.	TRBV18	TRBJ1-2	TGTGCCAGCTCACCCCGGACGGAAGATGGCTACACCTTC	CASSPRTEDGYTF
.	once	TRBV10-3	TRBJ2-5	TGTGCCATCAGTGAGCTCGGGGGCGAGACCCAGTACTTC	CAISELGGETQYF
.	.	TRBV5-4	TRBJ2-2	TGTGCCAGCAGCTTGACAGGGATGAACACCGGGGAGCTGTTTTTT	CASSLTGMNTGELFF
.	.	TRBV6-6	TRBJ1-5	TGTGCCAGCAGTTATAGAACAGGAGAAAGCAATCAGCCCCAGCATTTT	CASSYRTGESNQPQHF
TRBD1	.	TRBV25-1	TRBJ1-6	TGTGCCAGCAGTGAACTCGACAGGGTAGATTCACCCCTCCACTTT	CASSELDRVDSPLHF
.	.	TRBV18	TRBJ2-1	TGTGCCAGCTCACCAAATCAAGACAGGCCACTGAGCTCCTACAATGAGCAGTTCTTC	CASSPNQDRPLSSYNEQFF
.	.	TRBV18	TRBJ2-5	TGTGCCAGCTCATCGACGGAGGCCCTCCAAGAGACCCAGTACTTC	CASSSTEALQETQYF
.	.	TRBV5-6	TRBJ2-6	TGTGCCAGCAGCTTTTCCTCTGGGGCCAACGTCCTGACTTTC	CASSFSSGANVLTF
TRBD2	.	TRBV10-3	TRBJ2-2	TGTGCCATCAGTGGAATAGCGGGGCCTAACACCGGGGAGCTGTTTTTT	CAISGIAGPNTGELFF
TRBD1	.	TRBV19	TRBJ1-6	TGTGCCAGCGCGCCGGACAGGGAGGGCAATAATTCACCCCTCCACTTT	CASAPDREGNNSPLHF
.	.	TRBV6-1	TRBJ1-1	TGTGCCAGCAGTCCCGAAGTCCCGAACACTGAAGCTTTCTTT	CASSPEVPNTEAFF
.	.	TRBV11-3	TRBJ2-1	TGTGCCAGCAGCGGGGTCCGGGAGTTCTTC	CASSGVREFF
.	.	TRBV25-1	TRBJ1-3	TGTGCCAGCAGTGAATCGGGCAGGGGTGGCGGAAACACCATATATTTT	CASSESGRGGGNTIYF
TRBD2	.	TRBV19	TRBJ2-7	TGTGCCAGTAGGCGCGAGCGGGGAGCCACCTACGAGCAGTACTTC	CASRRERGATYEQYF
TRBD1	.	TRBV6-6	TRBJ1-5	TGTGCCAGCAGACAGGGGGATAGCAATCAGCCCCAGCATTTT	CASRQGDSNQPQHF
TRBD1	.	TRBV5-1	TRBJ2-5	TGCGCCAGCAGCTTAACCGGGACAGGGGGAGAGACCCAGTACTTC	CASSLTGTGGETQYF
.	.	TRBV27	TRBJ2-7	TGTGCCAGCAGTTTAAGGACTCCCGGCGGCTACGAGCAGTACTTC	CASSLRTPGGYEQYF
.	.	TRBV19	TRBJ1-2	TGTGCCAGTAGTACCTCGACTTATGGCTACACCTTC	CASSTSTYGYTF
.	.	TRBV7-2	TRBJ2-3	TGTGCCAGCAGCTTATCCCAGGCGGGCACAGATACGCAGTATTTT	CASSLSQAGTDTQYF
.	.	TRBV4-1	TRBJ1-1	TGCGCCAGCAGCCAAAGGGTCCGGGGGTCTATGAACACTGAAGCTTTCTTT	CASSQRVRGSMNTEAFF
TRBD1	.	TRBV29-1	TRBJ1-2	TGCAGCTCACTTTCACAGGGGGCGAGCGGCTACACCTTC	CSSLSQGASGYTF
.	.	TRBV19	TRBJ2-1	TGTGCCAGTAGTATAGATCGTCGACCGAGGAATGAGCAGTTCTTC	CASSIDRRPRNEQFF
TRBD1	.	TRBV7-2	TRBJ1-6	TGTGCCAGCAGCTTAGTCGCGACAGGGACAGATAATTCACCCCTCCACTTT	CASSLVATGTDNSPLHF
TRBD2	.	TRBV7-9	TRBJ2-3	TGTGCCAGCAGCCCGGGACTATCCCAAGATACGCAGTATTTT	CASSPGLSQDTQYF
TRBD1	.	TRBV6-5	TRBJ2-7	TGTGCCAGCCTCGACAGGGGAAACTACGAGCAGTACTTC	CASLDRGNYEQYF
.	.	TRBV7-2	TRBJ2-2	TGTGCCAGCAGCTTAGTGTATCTTAGGGATCCCACCGGGGAGCTGTTTTTT	CASSLVYLRDPTGELFF
.	once	TRBV4-3	TRBJ1-2	TGCGCCAGCAGCCAAGAATCCTCCGGGGCGCCTGACTATGGCTACACCTTC	CASSQESSGAPDYGYTF
.	.	TRBV7-9	TRBJ2-1	TGTGCCAGCAACTTAGCCGCCTACAATGAGCAGTTCTTC	CASNLAAYNEQFF
TRBD1	.	TRBV19	TRBJ1-6	TGTGCCAGTAGTAGGGGACAGGGTGGCCATAATTCACCCCTCCACTTT	CASSRGQGGHNSPLHF
.	.	TRBV2	TRBJ2-5	TGTGCCAGCAGGGGGATCCAAGAGACCCAGTACTTC	CASRGIQETQYF